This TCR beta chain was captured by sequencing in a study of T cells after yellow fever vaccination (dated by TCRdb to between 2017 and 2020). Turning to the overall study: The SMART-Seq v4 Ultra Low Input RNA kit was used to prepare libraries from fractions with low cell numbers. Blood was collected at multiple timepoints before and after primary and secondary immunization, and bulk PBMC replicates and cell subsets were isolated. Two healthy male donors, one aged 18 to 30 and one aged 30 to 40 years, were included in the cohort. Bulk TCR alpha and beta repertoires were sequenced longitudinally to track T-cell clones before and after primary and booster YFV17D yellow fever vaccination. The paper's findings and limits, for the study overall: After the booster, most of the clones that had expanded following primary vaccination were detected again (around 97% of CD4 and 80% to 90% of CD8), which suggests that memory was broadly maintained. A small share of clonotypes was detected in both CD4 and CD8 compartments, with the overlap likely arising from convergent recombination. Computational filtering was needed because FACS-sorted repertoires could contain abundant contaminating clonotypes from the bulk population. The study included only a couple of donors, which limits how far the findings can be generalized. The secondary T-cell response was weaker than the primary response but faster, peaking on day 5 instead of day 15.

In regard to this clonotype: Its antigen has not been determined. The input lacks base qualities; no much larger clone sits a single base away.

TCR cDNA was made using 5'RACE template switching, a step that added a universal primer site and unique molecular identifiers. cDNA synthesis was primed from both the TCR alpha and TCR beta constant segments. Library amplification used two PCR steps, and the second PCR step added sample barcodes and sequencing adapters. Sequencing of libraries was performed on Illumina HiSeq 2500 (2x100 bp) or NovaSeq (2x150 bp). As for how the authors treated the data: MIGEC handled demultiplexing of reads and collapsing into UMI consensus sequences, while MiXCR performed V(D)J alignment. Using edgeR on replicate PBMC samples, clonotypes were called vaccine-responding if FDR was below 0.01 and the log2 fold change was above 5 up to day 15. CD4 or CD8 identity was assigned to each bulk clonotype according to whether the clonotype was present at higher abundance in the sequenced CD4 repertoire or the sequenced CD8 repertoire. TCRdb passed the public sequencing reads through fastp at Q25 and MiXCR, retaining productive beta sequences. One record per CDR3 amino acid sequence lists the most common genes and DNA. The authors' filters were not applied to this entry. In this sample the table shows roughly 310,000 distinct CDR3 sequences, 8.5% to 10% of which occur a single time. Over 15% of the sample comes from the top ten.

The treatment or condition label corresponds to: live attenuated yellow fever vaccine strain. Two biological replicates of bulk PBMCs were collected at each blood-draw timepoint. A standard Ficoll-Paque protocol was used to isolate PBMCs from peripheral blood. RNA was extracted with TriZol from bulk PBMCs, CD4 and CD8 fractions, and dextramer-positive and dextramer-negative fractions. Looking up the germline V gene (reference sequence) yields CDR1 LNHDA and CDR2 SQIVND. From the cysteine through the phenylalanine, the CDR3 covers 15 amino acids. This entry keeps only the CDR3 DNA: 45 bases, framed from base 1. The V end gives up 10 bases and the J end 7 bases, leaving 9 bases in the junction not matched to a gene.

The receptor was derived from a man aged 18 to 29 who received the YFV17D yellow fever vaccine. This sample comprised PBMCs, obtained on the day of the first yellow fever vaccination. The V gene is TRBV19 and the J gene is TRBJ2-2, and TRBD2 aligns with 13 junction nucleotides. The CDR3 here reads CAILAGGKKVGELFF. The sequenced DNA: TGTGCCATACTAGCGGGGGGGAAGAAAGTCGGGGAGCTGTTTTTT. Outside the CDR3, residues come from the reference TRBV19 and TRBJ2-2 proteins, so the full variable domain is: DGGITQSPKYLFRKEGQNVTLSCEQNLNHDAMYWYRQDPGQGLRLIYYSQIVNDFQKGDIAEGYSVSREKKESFPLTVTSAQKNPTAFYLCAILAGGKKVGELFFGEGSRLTVL.